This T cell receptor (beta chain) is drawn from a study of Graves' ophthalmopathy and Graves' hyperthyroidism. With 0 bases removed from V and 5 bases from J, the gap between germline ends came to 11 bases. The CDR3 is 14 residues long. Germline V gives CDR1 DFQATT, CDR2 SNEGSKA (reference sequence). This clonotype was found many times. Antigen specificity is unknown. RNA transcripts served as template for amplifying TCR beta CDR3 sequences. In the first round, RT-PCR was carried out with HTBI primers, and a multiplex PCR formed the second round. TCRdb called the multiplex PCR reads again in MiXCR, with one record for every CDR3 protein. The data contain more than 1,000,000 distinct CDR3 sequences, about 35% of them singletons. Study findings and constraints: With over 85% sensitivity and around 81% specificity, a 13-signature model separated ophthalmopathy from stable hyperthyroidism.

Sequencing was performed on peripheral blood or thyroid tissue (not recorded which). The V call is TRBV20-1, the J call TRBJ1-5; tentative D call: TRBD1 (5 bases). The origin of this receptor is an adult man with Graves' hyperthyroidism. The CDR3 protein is CSARDGGYDQPQHF. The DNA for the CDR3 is TGCAGTGCTAGAGATGGGGGTTACGATCAGCCCCAGCATTTT.